Listed here are 18 T cell receptor beta chains from one sample, sequenced in a study of blood T cell repertoires in COVID-19 (dated by TCRdb to the early 2020s). The method behind the library was the immunoSEQ multiplex PCR assay. This is the immuneACCESS table as TCRdb keeps it, with only in-frame sequences that have V and J called. A part of the clones is gone; compared with another copy, unresolved V genes explain less than half, and the rest is unexplained. The sample records about 180,000 clones, about 81% of which are singletons. 12% of the sample is taken by the ten largest. Sequenced: peripheral blood. All receptors derive from a woman older than 75 with COVID-19, enrolled during active disease.

The J gene is TRBJ1-6, the V gene TRBV7-2; 7 bases agree with TRBD1. Germline V gene sequence: CDR1 SGHTA, CDR2 FQGNSA. The CDR3 consists of 15 residues. With V trimmed by 1 base and J by 8 bases, 5 bases remained unmatched. Here the CDR3 reads CASSLDWDSYSPLHF. Here the CDR3 DNA reads TGTGCCAGCAGCTTAGATTGGGACAGCTATTCACCCCTCCACTTT. The whole variable domain, remainder taken from reference TRBV7-2 and TRBJ1-6, is GAGVSQSPSNKVTEKGKDVELRCDPISGHTALYWYRQSLGQGLEFLIYFQGNSAPDKSGLPSDRFSAERTGGSVSTLTIQRTQQEDSAVYLCASSLDWDSYSPLHFGNGTRLTVT.

This clone has just a few counts. The V and J genes are TRBV2 and TRBJ1-2, with 8 bases fitting TRBD1. CDR1 SNHLY and CDR2 FYNNEI come from the germline V gene. The CDR3 runs to 14 residues. Trimming took 4 bases from V and 4 from J; bases not matched to a gene: 5. DNA for the CDR3: TGTGCCAGCAGTGGCAGGGGGCTTGGCTATGGCTACACCTTC. Translation: CASSGRGLGYGYTF.

V usage is TRBV6-2 or TRBV6-3 and J usage is TRBJ2-2; D gene uncertain. CDR1 is MNHEY and CDR2 is SVGEGT in the germline V gene. V was cut by 0 bases and J by 9 bases, with 8 bases left in between. The CDR3 covers 13 residues. Here the CDR3 reads CASSYSPLWELFF. The CDR3 region has the DNA TGTGCCAGCAGTTACTCCCCGTTGTGGGAGCTGTTTTTT.

Regarding this clone: This specimen includes other DNA sequences encoding the same CDR3. CDR3 amino acids: CASSLSGTSGLYEQYF. The CDR3 nucleotides read TGTGCCAGCAGTTTATCGGGTACTAGCGGGCTTTACGAGCAGTACTTC. The rearrangement links TRBV27 to TRBJ2-7; 9 nucleotides match TRBD2. CDR1 is MNHEY and CDR2 is SMNVEV in the germline V gene (reference sequence). The CDR3 sequence is 16 residues long. The V and J ends lost 0 bases and 4 bases, in that order; junction bases with no gene match: 7.

The chain carries TRBV7-9 and TRBJ1-5; D possibly corresponds to TRBD1 (6 bases). The CDR3 runs 15 residues. Trimming removed 8 bases from V and 0 bases from J, with 14 bases in between. Germline V gives CDR1 SEHNR, CDR2 FQNEAQ (reference sequence). CDR3 in DNA: TGTGCCAGCCAGTCCCAGGGGCCTAGCAATCAGCCCCAGCATTTT. This codes for CASQSQGPSNQPQHF.

The V call is TRBV9, the J call TRBJ2-7; TRBD1 might be the D (6 bases). The CDR3 is 14 residues long. CDR1 is SGDLS, CDR2 YYNGEE, per germline. Trimming took 0 bases from V and 2 from J, leaving 9 bases between them. The CDR3 loop is CASSVDKGAYEQYF. CDR3 coding DNA: TGTGCCAGCAGCGTAGACAAGGGGGCCTACGAGCAGTACTTC.

This chain joins TRBV3-1 (or the pseudogene TRBV3-2) and TRBJ1-1, with TRBD1 matching over 7 bases. The V segment lost 5 bases and the J segment 5 bases; nucleotides outside the gene matches: 2. There are 12 residues in the CDR3. Germline V gene data show CDR1 as LGHDT and CDR2 as YNNKEL (reference sequence). CDR3 region: CASSYRGTEAFF. The CDR3 DNA reads TGTGCCAGCAGCTACAGGGGAACTGAAGCTTTCTTT.

The genes are TRBV19 and TRBJ2-3, with D possibly being TRBD2 (5 bases). V was cut by 4 bases and J by 0 bases, with 14 bases left in between. CDR3 length: 16 amino acids. Germline values: CDR1 LNHDA, CDR2 SQIVND (reference sequence). This CDR3 is CASSRRTSRSTDTQYF. As DNA, the CDR3 is TGTGCCAGTAGTAGAAGGACTTCCCGTAGCACAGATACGCAGTATTTT.

The J gene is TRBJ2-7, the V gene TRBV11-2, with 8 nucleotides matching TRBD1. Germline CDR1 reads SGHAT; CDR2 reads FQNNGV. The CDR3 length is 14 residues. J lost 6 bases, V lost 4 bases, and 8 bases had no gene match. The CDR3 region has the DNA TGTGCCAGCAGCTCCCACTCAGGGGGCGTCGAGCAGTACTTC. Its protein product is CASSSHSGGVEQYF.

The rearrangement joins TRBV6-1 to TRBJ2-7, with 9 positions matching TRBD1. The trim removed 5 bases at V and 5 bases at J, leaving 10 bases unmatched. Germline CDR1 and CDR2: MNHNS and SASEGT. The length of the CDR3 is 15 residues. The DNA for the CDR3 is TGTGCCAGCAGTTTCCCACAGGGGGCAGTCCACGAGCAGTACTTC. It codes for CASSFPQGAVHEQYF.

The chain is built from TRBV7-2 and TRBJ2-1, with 11 nucleotides matching TRBD2. Germline CDR1 and CDR2: SGHTA and FQGNSA. V gave up 4 bases and J gave up 5 bases; unmatched junction bases: 7. The CDR3 has 16 amino acids. Here the CDR3 DNA reads TGTGCCAGCAGCTCCCTCGGGACTAGCGGCAACAATGAGCAGTTCTTC. This gives the protein CASSSLGTSGNNEQFF.

The rearrangement uses TRBV19 and TRBJ1-4; 9 nucleotides agree with TRBD1. V was pared by 8 bases and J by 4 bases, with 5 bases of the junction left unmatched. Germline-derived CDR1 and CDR2 are LNHDA and SQIVND (reference sequence). This CDR3 has 14 residues. CDR3 DNA sequence: TGTGCCAGTGGACGGGGACAGGGTAATGAAAAACTGTTTTTT. This translates into CASGRGQGNEKLFF.

The chain combines TRBV7-9 with TRBJ1-2; D gene unclear. The length of the CDR3 is 12 residues. The V gene's germline CDR1 is SEHNR and CDR2 FQNEAQ (reference sequence). V was pared by 6 bases and J by 1 base, with 6 bases between. The DNA for the CDR3 is TGTGCCAGCAGTCCGAGTAACTATGGCTACACCTTC. This encodes CASSPSNYGYTF.

In DNA, the CDR3 is TGCGCCAGCAGTCAATACAACTATAGCAATCAGCCCCAGCATTTT. Its protein product is CASSQYNYSNQPQHF. The rearrangement uses TRBV23-1 and TRBJ1-5, with unresolved D. TRBV23-1 carries the ORF label, with uncertain function. This CDR3 is 15 amino acids long. V was pared by 1 base and J by 0 bases, with 7 bases between.

The chain is built from TRBV2 and TRBJ2-1; D is possibly TRBD2 (5 bases). Trimming cost V 8 bases and J 2 bases, with 10 bases left between them. The CDR3 is 13 amino acids. From germline, CDR1 is SNHLY and CDR2 FYNNEI. The CDR3 DNA follows: TGTGCCAGCGGGAGAACCCCCTACAATGAGCAGTTCTTC. Translating it yields CASGRTPYNEQFF.

The genes are TRBV19 and TRBJ1-5, with no clear D. CDR1 is LNHDA, CDR2 SQIVND, per germline (reference sequence). V lost 10 bases to trimming and J lost 6 bases, with 19 bases between them. CDR3 size: 14 residues. DNA for the CDR3: TGTGCCACCCGCGCGTTTGGTGGACTTCAGCCCCAGCATTTT. The encoded protein is CATRAFGGLQPQHF.

The V gene is TRBV7-2, the J gene TRBJ1-2; D gene uncertain. V was cut by 1 base and J by 2 bases, with 5 bases left in between. This CDR3 is built from 13 residues. Germline V gene lookup returns CDR1 SGHTA and CDR2 FQGNSA. For the CDR3, the DNA is TGTGCCAGCAGCTTAGGAGGCAACTATGGCTACACCTTC. Translation gives CASSLGGNYGYTF.

This rearrangement joins TRBV3-1 (or the pseudogene TRBV3-2) to TRBJ2-2; D is perhaps TRBD1 (5 bases). This CDR3 comprises 15 residues. Trimming stripped 2 bases from V and 1 base from J, with 8 bases between. The germline gives CDR1 LGHDT, CDR2 YNNKEL (reference sequence). CDR3 in amino acids: CASSQRGGNTGELFF. The CDR3, as DNA: TGTGCCAGCAGCCAAAGGGGTGGGAACACCGGGGAGCTGTTTTTT.